This entry features one TCR beta chain sequence. Its matching antigen is unknown. Germline-derived CDR1 and CDR2 are GTSNPN and SVGIG (reference sequence). V lost 0 bases to trimming and J lost 4 bases, with 7 bases between them. The CDR3 is 12 residues long. TCR sequencing used cDNA made by reverse transcription of extracted RNA. Method: immunoSEQ multiplex PCR; TCRdb's copy keeps in-frame clones and lacks some. The sample includes about 270,000 clones, 45% to 70% of them seen just once. As for treatment: oral pan-JAK inhibitor, 5-10 mg twice daily. This record comes from a study of CD8+ T cells in alopecia areata. Whole-study findings and limits: More clonal than normal scalp was lesional scalp, particularly alopecia totalis/universalis.

The input for sequencing was CD4+ T cells sorted from blood, taken at week 52, from a patient treated with tofacitinib. The source of this sequence is a human donor with alopecia areata. The chain couples TRBV30 to TRBJ2-7; D is unclear. The CDR3 reads CAWSVWGYEQYF. The CDR3 DNA is TGTGCCTGGAGTGTTTGGGGTTACGAGCAGTACTTC. The full variable domain, completed using reference TRBV30 and TRBJ2-7, is SQTIHQWPATLVQPVGSPLSLECTVEGTSNPNLYWYRQAAGRGLQLLFYSVGIGQISSEVPQNLSASRPQDRQFILSSKKLLLSDSGFYLCAWSVWGYEQYFGPGTRLTVT.